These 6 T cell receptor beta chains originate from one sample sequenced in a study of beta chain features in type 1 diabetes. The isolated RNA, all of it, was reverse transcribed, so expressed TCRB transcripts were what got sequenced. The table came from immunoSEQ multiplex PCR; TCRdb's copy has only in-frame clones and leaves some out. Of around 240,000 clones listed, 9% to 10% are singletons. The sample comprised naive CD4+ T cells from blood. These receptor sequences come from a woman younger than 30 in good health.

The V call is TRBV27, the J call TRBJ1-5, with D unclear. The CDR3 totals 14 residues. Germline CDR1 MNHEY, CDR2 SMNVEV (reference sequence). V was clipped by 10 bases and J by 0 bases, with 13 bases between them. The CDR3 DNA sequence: TGTGCCATAATCCGGGGATATAGCAATCAGCCCCAGCATTTT. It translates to CAIIRGYSNQPQHF.

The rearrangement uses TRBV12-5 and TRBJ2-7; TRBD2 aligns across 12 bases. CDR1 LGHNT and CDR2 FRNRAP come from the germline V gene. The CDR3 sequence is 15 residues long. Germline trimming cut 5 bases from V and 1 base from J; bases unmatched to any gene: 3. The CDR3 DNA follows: TGTGCTAGTGGTCCTAGCGGGAGGGCTTCCTACGAGCAGTACTTC. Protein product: CASGPSGRASYEQYF.

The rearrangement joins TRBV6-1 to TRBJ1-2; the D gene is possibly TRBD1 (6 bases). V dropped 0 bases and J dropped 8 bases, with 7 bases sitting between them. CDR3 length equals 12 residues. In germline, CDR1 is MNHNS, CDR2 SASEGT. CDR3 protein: CASSEAGGGYTF. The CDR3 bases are TGTGCCAGCAGTGAAGCTGGGGGCGGCTACACCTTC.

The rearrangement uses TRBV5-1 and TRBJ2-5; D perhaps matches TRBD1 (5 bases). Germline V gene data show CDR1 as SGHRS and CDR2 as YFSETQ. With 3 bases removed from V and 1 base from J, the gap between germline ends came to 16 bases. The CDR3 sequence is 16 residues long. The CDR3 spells CASSYGGLGLQETQYF. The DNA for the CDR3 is TGCGCCAGCAGCTACGGTGGTCTGGGGCTCCAAGAGACCCAGTACTTC.

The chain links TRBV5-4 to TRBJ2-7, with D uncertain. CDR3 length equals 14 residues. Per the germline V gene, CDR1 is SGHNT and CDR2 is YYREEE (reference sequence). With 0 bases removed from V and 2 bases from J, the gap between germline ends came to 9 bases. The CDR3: CASSLEAAAYEQYF. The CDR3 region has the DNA TGTGCCAGCAGCTTGGAGGCGGCTGCCTACGAGCAGTACTTC.

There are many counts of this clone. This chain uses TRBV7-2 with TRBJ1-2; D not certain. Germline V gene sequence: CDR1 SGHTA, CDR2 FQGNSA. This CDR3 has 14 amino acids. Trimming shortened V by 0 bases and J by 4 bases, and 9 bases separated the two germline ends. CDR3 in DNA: TGTGCCAGCAGCTTAGCGGTGGGCCCCTATGGCTACACCTTC. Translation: CASSLAVGPYGYTF.